The 5 T cell receptor beta chains listed next were all sequenced from one sample in a study of blood T cell repertoires in COVID-19. TCRdb's table, derived via immunoSEQ multiplex PCR, lists solely in-frame clones and lacks some. The table includes approximately 56,000 clones, around 83% detected once. The sequenced material came from peripheral blood. The receptor source for this set is a man between 70 and 80 years old with active COVID-19.

The chain employs TRBV9 and TRBJ1-3; weak D call: TRBD1 (5 bases). Trimming cost V 1 base and J 0 bases, with 8 bases left between them. The CDR3 loop spans 15 amino acids. From germline, CDR1 is SGDLS and CDR2 YYNGEE. Written as DNA, the CDR3 is TGTGCCAGCAGCGTAACAGGCGACTCTGGAAACACCATATATTTT. The encoded protein is CASSVTGDSGNTIYF.

The chain employs TRBV18 and TRBJ2-5, with D possibly matching TRBD2 (5 bases). Germline V gives CDR1 KGHSH, CDR2 LQKENI. The V and J ends lost 6 bases and 5 bases respectively, with 13 bases between them. The CDR3 is 13 residues long. Here the CDR3 DNA reads TGTGCCAGCTCCCGCGGACTGCTGGAGACCCAGTACTTC. The encoded protein is CASSRGLLETQYF.

The CDR3 region is CAGAAHGGDEQYF. DNA of the CDR3: TGTGCCGGTGCCGCCCACGGGGGGGACGAGCAGTACTTC. The rearrangement links TRBV28 to TRBJ2-7; 8 nucleotides agree with TRBD2. CDR1 and CDR2 (germline): MDHEN, SYDVKM. CDR3 length: 13 residues. J lost 5 bases, V lost 11 bases, and 11 bases had no gene match.

The rearrangement links TRBV10-2 to TRBJ2-1, with a tentative D call TRBD2 (6 bases). Per the germline V gene, CDR1 is WSHSY and CDR2 is SAAADI. The V end was cut by 8 bases, the J end by 4 bases, with 15 bases between. The CDR3 consists of 14 residues. CDR3 amino acids: CASSTGREYNEQFF. CDR3 nucleotide sequence: TGCGCCAGCTCGACGGGACGGGAGTACAATGAGCAGTTCTTC.

The chain carries TRBV7-9 and TRBJ1-4; the D gene is possibly TRBD1 (6 bases). The CDR3 spans 15 residues. V was cut by 2 bases and J by 2 bases, with 9 bases left in between. Germline V gene sequence: CDR1 SEHNR, CDR2 FQNEAQ (reference sequence). The CDR3 loop reads CASSLQGRTNEKLFF. Written as DNA, the CDR3 is TGTGCCAGCAGCTTACAGGGGCGTACTAATGAAAAACTGTTTTTT.